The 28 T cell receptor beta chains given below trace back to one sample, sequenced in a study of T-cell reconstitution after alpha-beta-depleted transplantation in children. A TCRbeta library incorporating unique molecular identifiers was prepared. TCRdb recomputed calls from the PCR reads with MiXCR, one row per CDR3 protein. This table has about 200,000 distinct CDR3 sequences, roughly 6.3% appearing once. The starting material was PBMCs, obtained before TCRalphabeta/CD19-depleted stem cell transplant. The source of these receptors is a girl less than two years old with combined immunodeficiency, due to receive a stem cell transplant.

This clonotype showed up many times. CDR3 sequence (DNA): TGTGCCAGCAGTGACCTCAGGGCAGCAGAAGAGACCCAGTACTTC. Its protein is CASSDLRAAEETQYF. The V gene is TRBV25-1, the J gene TRBJ2-5, with D possibly being TRBD1 (5 bases). This CDR3 is built from 15 residues. V was trimmed by 3 bases and J by 3 bases, leaving 14 bases between them. Germline values: CDR1 MGHDK, CDR2 SYGVNS. The full variable domain, its missing parts supplied by reference TRBV25-1 and TRBJ2-5, is EADIYQTPRYLVIGTGKKITLECSQTMGHDKMYWYQQDPGMELHLIHYSYGVNSTEKGDLSSESTVSRIRTEHFPLTLESARPSHTSQYLCASSDLRAAEETQYFGPGTRLLVL.

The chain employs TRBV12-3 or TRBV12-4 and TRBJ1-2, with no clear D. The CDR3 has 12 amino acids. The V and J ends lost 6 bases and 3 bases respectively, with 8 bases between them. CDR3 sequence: CASSPAYYGYTF. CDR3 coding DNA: TGTGCCAGCAGCCCCGCTTACTATGGCTACACCTTC.

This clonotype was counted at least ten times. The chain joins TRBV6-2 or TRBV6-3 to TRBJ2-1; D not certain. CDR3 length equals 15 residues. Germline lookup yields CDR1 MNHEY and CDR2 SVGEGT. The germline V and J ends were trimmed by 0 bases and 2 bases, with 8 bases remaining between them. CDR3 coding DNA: TGTGCCAGCAGTTACTCGTGGACGGCCTACAATGAGCAGTTCTTC. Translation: CASSYSWTAYNEQFF.

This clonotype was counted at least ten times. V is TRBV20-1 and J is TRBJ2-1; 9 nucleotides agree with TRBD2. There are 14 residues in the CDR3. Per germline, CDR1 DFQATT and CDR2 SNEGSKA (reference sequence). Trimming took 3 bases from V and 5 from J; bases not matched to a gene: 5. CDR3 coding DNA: TGCAGTGCTAGGGGCGGGGGGGCTAACAATGAGCAGTTCTTC. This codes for CSARGGGANNEQFF.

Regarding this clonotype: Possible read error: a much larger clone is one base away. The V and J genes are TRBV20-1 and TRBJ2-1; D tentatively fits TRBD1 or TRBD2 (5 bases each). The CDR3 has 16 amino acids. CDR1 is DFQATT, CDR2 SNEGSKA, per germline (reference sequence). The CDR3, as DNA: TGCTGTGTGGAAAATGGGGACCTACCACGGTACAATGAGCAGTTCTTC. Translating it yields CCVENGDLPRYNEQFF.

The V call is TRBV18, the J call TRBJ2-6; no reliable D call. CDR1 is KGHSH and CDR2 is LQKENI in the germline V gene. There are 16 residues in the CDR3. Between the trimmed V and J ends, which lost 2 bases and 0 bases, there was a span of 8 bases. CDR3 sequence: CASSPSDGSGANVLTF. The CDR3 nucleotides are TGTGCCAGCTCACCATCGGACGGCTCTGGGGCCAACGTCCTGACTTTC.

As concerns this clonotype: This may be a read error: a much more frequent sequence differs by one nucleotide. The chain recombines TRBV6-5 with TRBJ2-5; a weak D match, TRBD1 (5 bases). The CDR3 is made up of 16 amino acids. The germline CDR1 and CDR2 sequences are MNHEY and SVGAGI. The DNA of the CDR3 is TGTGCCAGCAGATACTCCCCCCAGGGATTTGGAGAGACCCAGTACTTC. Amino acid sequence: CASRYSPQGFGETQYF.

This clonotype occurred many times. The CDR3 coding sequence is TGTGCCAGCAGCTCTCAACTAGCGGGGGGATCAAACACCGGGGAGCTGTTTTTT. Translation: CASSSQLAGGSNTGELFF. The J gene is TRBJ2-2, the V gene TRBV7-7; 12 bases fit TRBD2. The CDR3 consists of 18 residues. V shed 4 bases and J 2 bases; nucleotides not matched to a gene: 8. Looked up from germline, CDR1 is SSHAT and CDR2 is FNYEAQ (reference sequence).

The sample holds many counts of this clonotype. The CDR3, as DNA: TGTGCCAGCAGCGTAGTAAATAACAATGAGCAGTTCTTC. Amino acids: CASSVVNNNEQFF. The chain links TRBV9 to TRBJ2-1, with no clear D. The CDR3 has 13 amino acids. V lost 0 bases and J 5 bases, leaving 6 bases between the germline ends. CDR1 and CDR2 from the germline V gene are SGDLS and YYNGEE. The complete variable domain, with remaining parts taken from reference TRBV9 and TRBJ2-1, reads DSGVTQTPKHLITATGQRVTLRCSPRSGDLSVYWYQQSLDQGLQFLIQYYNGEERAKGNILERFSAQQFPDLHSELNLSSLELGDSALYFCASSVVNNNEQFFGPGTRLTVL.

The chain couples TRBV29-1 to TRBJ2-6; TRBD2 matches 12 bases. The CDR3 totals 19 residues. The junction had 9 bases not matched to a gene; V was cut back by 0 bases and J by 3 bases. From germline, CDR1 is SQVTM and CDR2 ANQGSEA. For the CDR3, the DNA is TGCAGCGTTGAAGATTGGGCTAGCGGGAGGGCCTATGGGGCCAACGTCCTGACTTTC. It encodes CSVEDWASGRAYGANVLTF. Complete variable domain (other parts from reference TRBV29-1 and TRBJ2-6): SAVISQKPSRDICQRGTSLTIQCQVDSQVTMMFWYRQQPGQSLTLIATANQGSEATYESGFVIDKFPISRPNLTFSTLTVSNMSPEDSSIYLCSVEDWASGRAYGANVLTFGAGSRLTVL.

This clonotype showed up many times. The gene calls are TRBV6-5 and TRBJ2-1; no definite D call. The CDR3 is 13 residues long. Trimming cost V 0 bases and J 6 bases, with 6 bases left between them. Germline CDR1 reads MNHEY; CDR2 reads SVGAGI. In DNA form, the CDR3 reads TGTGCCAGCAGTTACTCGTTAGGCAATGAGCAGTTCTTC. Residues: CASSYSLGNEQFF.

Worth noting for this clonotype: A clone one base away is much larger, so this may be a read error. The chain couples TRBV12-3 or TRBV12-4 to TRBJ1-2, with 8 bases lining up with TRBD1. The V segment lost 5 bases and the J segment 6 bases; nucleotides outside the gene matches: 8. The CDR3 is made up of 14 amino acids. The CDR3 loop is CASSGGTGFDGYTF. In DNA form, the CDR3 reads TGTGCCAGCAGTGGGGGGACAGGATTCGATGGCTACACCTTC.

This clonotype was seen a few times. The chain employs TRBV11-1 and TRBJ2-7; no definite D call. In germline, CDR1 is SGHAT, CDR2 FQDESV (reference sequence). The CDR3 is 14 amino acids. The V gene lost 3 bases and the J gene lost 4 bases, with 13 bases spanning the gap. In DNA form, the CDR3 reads TGTGCCAGCAGCTTCGGACGGTTTTCTTACGAGCAGTACTTC. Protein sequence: CASSFGRFSYEQYF.

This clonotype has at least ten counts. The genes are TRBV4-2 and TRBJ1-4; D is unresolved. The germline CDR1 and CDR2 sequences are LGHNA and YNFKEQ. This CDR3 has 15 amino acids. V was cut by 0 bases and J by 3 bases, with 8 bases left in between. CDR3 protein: CASSQDPGSNEKLFF. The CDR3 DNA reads TGTGCCAGCAGCCAAGACCCGGGGTCTAATGAAAAACTGTTTTTT.

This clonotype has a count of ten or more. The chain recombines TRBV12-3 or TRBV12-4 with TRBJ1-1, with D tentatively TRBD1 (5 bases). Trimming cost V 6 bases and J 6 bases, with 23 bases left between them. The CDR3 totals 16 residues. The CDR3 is CASSLGTGGLDSEAFF. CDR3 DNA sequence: TGTGCCAGCAGCCTTGGGACCGGAGGATTGGACTCTGAAGCTTTCTTT.

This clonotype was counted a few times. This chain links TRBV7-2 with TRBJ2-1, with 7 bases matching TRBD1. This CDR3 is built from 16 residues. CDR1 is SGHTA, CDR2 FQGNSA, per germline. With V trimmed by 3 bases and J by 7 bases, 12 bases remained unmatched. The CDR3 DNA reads TGTGCCAGCAGCTTCTTTAGGGACAGCCCAAGGAATGAGCAGTTCTTC. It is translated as CASSFFRDSPRNEQFF.

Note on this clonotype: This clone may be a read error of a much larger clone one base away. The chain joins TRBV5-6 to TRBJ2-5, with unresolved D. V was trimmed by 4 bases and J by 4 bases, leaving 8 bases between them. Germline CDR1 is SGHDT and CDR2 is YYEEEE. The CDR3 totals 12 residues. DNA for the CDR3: TGTGCCAGCAGCACCGATAGAGAGACCCAGTACTTC. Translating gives CASSTDRETQYF.

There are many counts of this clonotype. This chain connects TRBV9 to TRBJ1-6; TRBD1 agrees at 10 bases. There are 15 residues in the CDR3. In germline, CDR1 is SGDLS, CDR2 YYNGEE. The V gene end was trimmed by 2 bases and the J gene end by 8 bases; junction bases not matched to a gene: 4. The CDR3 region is CASSVRQGAHSPLHF. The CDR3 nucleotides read TGTGCCAGCAGCGTTCGACAGGGGGCCCATTCACCCCTCCACTTT.

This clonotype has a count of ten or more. In DNA form, the CDR3 reads TGCGCCAGCAGCCGCGGGACAGACCAAGAGCAGTACTTC. Amino acid sequence: CASSRGTDQEQYF. The rearrangement links TRBV4-1 to TRBJ2-7, with D tentatively TRBD1 (7 bases). The CDR3 is made up of 13 amino acids. Germline V gives CDR1 MGHRA, CDR2 YSYEKL. Trimming took off 4 bases at V and 7 bases at J, with 14 bases between the two ends.

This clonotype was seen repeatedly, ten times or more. This CDR3 is CASSSHEQFF. DNA for the CDR3: TGTGCCAGCAGCTCCCATGAGCAGTTCTTC. V is TRBV11-3 and J is TRBJ2-1; D remains unclear. Per germline, CDR1 SGHNT and CDR2 YENEEA. Trimming took 4 bases from V and 8 from J, leaving 3 bases between them. The CDR3 loop spans 10 amino acids.

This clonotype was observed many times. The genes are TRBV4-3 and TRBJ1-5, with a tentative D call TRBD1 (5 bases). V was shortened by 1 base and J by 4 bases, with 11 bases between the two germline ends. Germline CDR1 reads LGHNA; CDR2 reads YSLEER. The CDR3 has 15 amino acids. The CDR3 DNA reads TGCGCCAGCAGCCAAGTAGTGGGGGGGAATCAGCCCCAGCATTTT. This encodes CASSQVVGGNQPQHF.

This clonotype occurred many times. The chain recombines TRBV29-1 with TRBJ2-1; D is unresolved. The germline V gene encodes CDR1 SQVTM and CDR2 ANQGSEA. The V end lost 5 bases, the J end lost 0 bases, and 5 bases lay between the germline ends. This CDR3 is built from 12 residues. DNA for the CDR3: TGCAGCGTTTTCGCCTCCTACAATGAGCAGTTCTTC. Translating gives CSVFASYNEQFF.

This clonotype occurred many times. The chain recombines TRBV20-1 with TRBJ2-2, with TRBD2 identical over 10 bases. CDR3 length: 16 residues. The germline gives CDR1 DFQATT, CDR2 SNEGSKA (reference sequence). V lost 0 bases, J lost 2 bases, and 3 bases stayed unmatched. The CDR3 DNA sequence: TGCAGTGCTAGAGATACTAGCGGGATCAACACCGGGGAGCTGTTTTTT. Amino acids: CSARDTSGINTGELFF.

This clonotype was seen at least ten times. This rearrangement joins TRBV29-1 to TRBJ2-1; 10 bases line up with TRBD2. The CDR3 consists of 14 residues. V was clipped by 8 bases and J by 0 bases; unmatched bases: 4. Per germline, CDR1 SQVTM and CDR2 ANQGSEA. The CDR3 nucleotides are TGCAGCTCTTCTAGCGGGAGCTCCTACAATGAGCAGTTCTTC. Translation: CSSSSGSSYNEQFF.

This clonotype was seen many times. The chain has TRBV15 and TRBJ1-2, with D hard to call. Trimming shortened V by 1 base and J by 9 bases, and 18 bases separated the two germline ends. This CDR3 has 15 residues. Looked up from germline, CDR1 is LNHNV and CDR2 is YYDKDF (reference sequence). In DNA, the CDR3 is TGTGCCACCAGCAGAGTTCGCGGCCCTACTAGGAGCTACACCTTC. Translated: CATSRVRGPTRSYTF.

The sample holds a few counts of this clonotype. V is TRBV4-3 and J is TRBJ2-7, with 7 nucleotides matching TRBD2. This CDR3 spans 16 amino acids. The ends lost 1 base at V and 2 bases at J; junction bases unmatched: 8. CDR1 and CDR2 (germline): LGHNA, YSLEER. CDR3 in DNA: TGCGCCAGCAGCCAAGGAGTTGCGGGAGACCCCTACGAGCAGTACTTC. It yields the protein CASSQGVAGDPYEQYF.

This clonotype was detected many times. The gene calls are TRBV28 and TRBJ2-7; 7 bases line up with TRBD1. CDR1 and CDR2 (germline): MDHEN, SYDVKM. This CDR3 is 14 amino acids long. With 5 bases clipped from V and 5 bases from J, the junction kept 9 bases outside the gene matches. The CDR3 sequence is CASSPTGFVNEQYF. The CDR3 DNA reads TGTGCCAGCAGTCCGACAGGGTTTGTAAACGAGCAGTACTTC.

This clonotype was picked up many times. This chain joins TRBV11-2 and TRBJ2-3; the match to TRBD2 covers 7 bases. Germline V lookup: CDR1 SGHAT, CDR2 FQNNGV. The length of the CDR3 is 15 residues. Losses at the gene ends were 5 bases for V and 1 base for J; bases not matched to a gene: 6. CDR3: CASSLETSRTDTQYF. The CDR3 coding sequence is TGTGCCAGCAGCCTTGAGACTAGCCGCACAGATACGCAGTATTTT.